This TCR beta chain was recovered during a study of T cell repertoires in cytomegalovirus infection. The study's findings and limits: Summed public TCR beta family frequency identified CMV carriers bearing the relevant HLA.

Regarding this clonotype: Its antigen is not known.

MiXCR, run by TCRdb on the reads, gives a single entry per CDR3 protein. The repertoire holds about 920,000 distinct CDR3 sequences, approximately 31% seen once, with under 15% in the top ten. The V gene's germline CDR1 is LNHDA and CDR2 SQIVND (reference sequence). The CDR3 spans 14 residues. V shed 6 bases and J shed 5 bases, with 16 bases lying between them. The chain is built from TRBV19 and TRBJ1-1; weak D call: TRBD1 (5 bases). The TCR was taken from a human donor in good health (CMV status not recorded). Some clones in this sample may be carry-over from other donors' samples. The sequencing used cultured CD8+ T cells from PBMCs, collected from culture after CMV antigen stimulation. CDR3 DNA: TGTGCCAGTAGCCTTGGGACCCACCGAACTGAAGCTTTCTTT. This translates into CASSLGTHRTEAFF.